This T cell receptor (beta chain) was retrieved from a study of early T cells in non-severe SARS-CoV-2 infection. This clonotype was seen only a few times. MiXCR, applied by TCRdb to the 5' RACE reads, yields one record per CDR3 protein. The sample lists about 98,000 distinct CDR3 sequences, roughly 14% occurring once. CDR3 length equals 14 residues. V lost 6 bases, J lost 7 bases, and 18 bases lay in between. Looked up from germline, CDR1 is LNHDA and CDR2 is SQIVND (reference sequence). The sequenced sample was whole blood. The rearrangement uses TRBV19 and TRBJ1-2, with D unresolved. This sequence originates from an adult who was a healthcare worker with PCR-confirmed SARS-CoV-2 infection or an uninfected control (not recorded which). The chain's CDR3 is CASSPESRRVGYTF. In nucleotides, the CDR3 is TGTGCCAGTAGCCCGGAGAGTAGGCGGGTTGGCTACACCTTC.